This entry lists 9 T cell receptor beta chains sequenced from one sample in a study of blood T cell repertoires in COVID-19. The table came from immunoSEQ multiplex PCR; TCRdb's copy has only in-frame clones and leaves some out. This table has approximately 330,000 clones, roughly 87% appearing once. The sequenced sample consisted of peripheral blood. The receptors were sampled from a man aged 25 to 40 with COVID-19, enrolled during active disease.

The chain carries TRBV18 and TRBJ2-1; a weak D match, TRBD2 (5 bases). V gave up 0 bases and J gave up 0 bases, with 9 bases separating them. Germline assignment: CDR1 KGHSH and CDR2 LQKENI. This CDR3 has 16 residues. The CDR3 sequence is CASSPPEASSYNEQFF. CDR3 coding DNA: TGTGCCAGCTCACCACCGGAGGCCAGCTCCTACAATGAGCAGTTCTTC.

The J gene is TRBJ1-5, the V gene TRBV4-2; D is undetermined. Trimming cost V 0 bases and J 5 bases, with 14 bases left between them. Germline assignment: CDR1 LGHNA and CDR2 YNFKEQ. The CDR3 loop spans 16 amino acids. The CDR3 nucleotides are TGTGCCAGCAGCCAAGAAGGCGGGGAGGGCTATCAGCCCCAGCATTTT. Residues: CASSQEGGEGYQPQHF.

Only a few counts were recorded for this clone. The chain combines TRBV3-1 (or the pseudogene TRBV3-2) with TRBJ1-6, with 10 bases lining up with TRBD1. This CDR3 has 16 amino acids. The germline gives CDR1 LGHDT, CDR2 YNNKEL (reference sequence). The V and J ends lost 5 bases and 4 bases, in that order; junction bases with no gene match: 5. The CDR3 nucleotides are TGTGCCAGCAGCGCCCGGGACAGGGGATATAATTCACCCCTCCACTTT. Its protein product is CASSARDRGYNSPLHF.

In this sample, this clone turned up a few times. The genes are TRBV5-4 and TRBJ1-2; 8 bases fit TRBD1. The CDR3 totals 15 residues. The germline CDR1 and CDR2 sequences are SGHNT and YYREEE (reference sequence). V dropped 0 bases and J dropped 6; count of bases not matched to a gene: 7. CDR3 region: CASSLVEQGAHGYTF. In DNA, the CDR3 is TGTGCCAGCAGCTTGGTAGAGCAGGGGGCGCATGGCTACACCTTC.

The chain uses TRBV7-8 and TRBJ2-1; 8 bases are shared with TRBD1. This CDR3 region has 19 residues. CDR1 and CDR2 from the germline V gene are SGHVS and FQNEAQ. The V gene end was trimmed by 1 base and the J gene end by 6 bases; junction bases not matched to a gene: 17. The CDR3 DNA reads TGTGCCAGCAGCTTAGTTCGTTTCCAGGGGGCGCGGTCCGGCAATGAGCAGTTCTTC. Translating it yields CASSLVRFQGARSGNEQFF.

V gene TRBV2 combines with J gene TRBJ1-1, with 12 bases identical to TRBD1. Germline V gene lookup returns CDR1 SNHLY and CDR2 FYNNEI. V trimming: 7 bases; J trimming: 4 bases; junction bases outside the gene matches: 13. The CDR3 extends over 17 amino acids. CDR3 nucleotide sequence: TGTGCCAGCAAAGTTACGGGACAGGGGGCGCGGGTCACTGAAGCTTTCTTT. Protein sequence: CASKVTGQGARVTEAFF.

The chain uses TRBV2 and TRBJ2-1, with D perhaps matching TRBD1 (6 bases). Germline CDR1 reads SNHLY; CDR2 reads FYNNEI. CDR3 length equals 14 residues. The V and J ends lost 6 bases and 5 bases respectively, with 14 bases between them. As DNA, the CDR3 is TGTGCCAGCAGAAGAGTCGGACAGAACAATGAGCAGTTCTTC. Translated, it gives CASRRVGQNNEQFF.

The chain couples TRBV6-2 or TRBV6-3 to TRBJ2-1; TRBD1 is a possible D gene (6 bases). CDR3 length: 15 residues. Germline V lookup: CDR1 MNHEY, CDR2 SVGEGT. V was clipped by 2 bases and J by 4 bases, with 12 bases between them. CDR3 sequence: CASSYGGYPYNEQFF. As DNA, the CDR3 is TGTGCCAGCAGTTACGGGGGCTACCCATACAATGAGCAGTTCTTC.

This chain joins TRBV7-2 and TRBJ2-7; TRBD1 aligns across 11 bases. Per germline, CDR1 SGHTA and CDR2 FQGNSA. V gave up 1 base and J gave up 5 bases; unmatched junction bases: 4. CDR3 size: 15 residues. The CDR3 sequence is CASSLERTGGHEQYF. CDR3 DNA sequence: TGTGCCAGCAGCTTAGAGCGGACAGGGGGCCACGAGCAGTACTTC.